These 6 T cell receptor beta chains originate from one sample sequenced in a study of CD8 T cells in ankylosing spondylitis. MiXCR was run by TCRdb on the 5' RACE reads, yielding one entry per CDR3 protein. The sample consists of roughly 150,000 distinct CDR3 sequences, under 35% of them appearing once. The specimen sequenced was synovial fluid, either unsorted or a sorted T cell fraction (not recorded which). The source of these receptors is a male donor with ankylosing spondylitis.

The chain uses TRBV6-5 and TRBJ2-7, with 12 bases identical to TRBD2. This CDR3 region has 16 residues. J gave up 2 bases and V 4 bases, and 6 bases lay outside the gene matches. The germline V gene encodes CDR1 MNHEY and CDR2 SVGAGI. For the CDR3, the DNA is TGTGCCAGCAGTTTAACTAGCGGGAGGCCCACCTACGAGCAGTACTTC. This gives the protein CASSLTSGRPTYEQYF.

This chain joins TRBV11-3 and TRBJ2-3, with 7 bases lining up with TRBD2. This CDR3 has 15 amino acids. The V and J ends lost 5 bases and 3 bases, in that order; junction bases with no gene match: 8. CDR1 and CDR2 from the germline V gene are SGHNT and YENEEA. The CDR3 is CASSPLSGATDTQYF. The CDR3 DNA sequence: TGTGCCAGCAGCCCCCTCAGCGGGGCTACAGATACGCAGTATTTT.

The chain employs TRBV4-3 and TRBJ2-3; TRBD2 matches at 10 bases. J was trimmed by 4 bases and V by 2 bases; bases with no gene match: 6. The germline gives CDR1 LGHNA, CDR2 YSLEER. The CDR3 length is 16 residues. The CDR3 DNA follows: TGCGCCAGCAGCCAATCCCTAGCGGGAGCGGCAGATACGCAGTATTTT. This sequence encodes CASSQSLAGAADTQYF.

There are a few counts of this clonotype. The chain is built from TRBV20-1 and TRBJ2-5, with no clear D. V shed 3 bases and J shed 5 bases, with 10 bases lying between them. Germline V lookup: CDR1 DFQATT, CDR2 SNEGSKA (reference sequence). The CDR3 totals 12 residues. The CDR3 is CSARTDRETQYF. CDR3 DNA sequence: TGCAGTGCTAGGACCGACCGGGAGACCCAGTACTTC.

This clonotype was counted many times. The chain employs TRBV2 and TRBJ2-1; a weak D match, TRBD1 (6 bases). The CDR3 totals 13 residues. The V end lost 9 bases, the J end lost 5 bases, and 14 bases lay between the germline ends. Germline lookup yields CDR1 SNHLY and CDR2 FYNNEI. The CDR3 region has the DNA TGTGCCAGTTGCAGGGGTGGAAACAATGAGCAGTTCTTC. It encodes CASCRGGNNEQFF.

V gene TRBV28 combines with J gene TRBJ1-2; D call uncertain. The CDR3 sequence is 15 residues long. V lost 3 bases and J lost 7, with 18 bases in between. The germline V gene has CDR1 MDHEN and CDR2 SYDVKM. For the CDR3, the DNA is TGTGCCAGCAGTTTTCGGGCAGGCCGTCGGGGTGGCTACACCTTC. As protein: CASSFRAGRRGGYTF.